The 13 T cell receptor beta chains in this list originate from one sample, sequenced in a study of blood T cell repertoires in COVID-19. Here immunoSEQ multiplex PCR was the method, and the copy in TCRdb shows in-frame clones only, minus some. The sample contains approximately 21,000 clones, 70% to 90% of which appear only once. Sequencing was carried out using peripheral blood. Every receptor here comes from a human donor with active COVID-19. The donor label of this sample is uncertain.

This clone came up once. The V call is TRBV6-1, the J call TRBJ2-7, with a tentative D call TRBD2 (5 bases). The CDR3 extends over 14 amino acids. V lost 3 bases and J 2 bases, leaving 11 bases between the germline ends. The V gene's germline CDR1 is MNHNS and CDR2 SASEGT. The CDR3, as DNA: TGTGCCAGCAGTGACAGGACTCTTGCCTACGAGCAGTACTTC. It translates to CASSDRTLAYEQYF.

The V gene is TRBV24-1, the J gene TRBJ2-3; perhaps TRBD2 as D (5 bases). V lost 6 bases, J lost 1 base, and 10 bases lay in between. Germline CDR1 is KGHDR and CDR2 is SFDVKD. The CDR3 runs to 14 residues. CDR3 DNA: TGTGCCACCAGTCGGAGCGGAGGCACAGATACGCAGTATTTT. This sequence encodes CATSRSGGTDTQYF.

CDR3 amino acids: CASNLNVAMTSGKETQYF. DNA for the CDR3: TGTGCCAGCAACCTTAATGTGGCTATGACTAGCGGCAAAGAGACCCAGTACTTC. The chain recombines TRBV6-7 with TRBJ2-5; 9 nucleotides agree with TRBD2. TRBV6-7 is an open reading frame whose function is uncertain. V lost 7 bases to trimming and J lost 3 bases; unmatched junction nucleotides: 18. The CDR3 runs 18 residues.

The chain employs TRBV27 and TRBJ1-6, with TRBD1 as a possible D gene (6 bases). The ends were cut back, 5 bases at V and 7 bases at J, with 9 bases in the middle. The CDR3 has 13 residues. Germline V gene sequence: CDR1 MNHEY, CDR2 SMNVEV (reference sequence). CDR3 nucleotide sequence: TGTGCCAGCAGTGATACAGGGAATTCACCCCTCCACTTT. Translated: CASSDTGNSPLHF.

This clone was observed a few times. The chain carries TRBV28 and TRBJ2-7, with 7 bases that match TRBD1. From germline, CDR1 is MDHEN and CDR2 SYDVKM. V dropped 10 bases and J dropped 2; count of bases not matched to a gene: 11. The CDR3 loop spans 14 amino acids. CDR3 residues: CATKGTAATYEQYF. The CDR3 DNA follows: TGTGCCACCAAAGGGACAGCTGCAACCTACGAGCAGTACTTC.

The chain links TRBV28 to TRBJ2-5, with D perhaps matching TRBD1 (7 bases). This CDR3 is 14 amino acids long. V was cut by 6 bases and J by 4 bases, with 15 bases left in between. The germline V gene has CDR1 MDHEN and CDR2 SYDVKM. The CDR3 nucleotides are TGTGCCAGCAGCCGACCAGGGGGGAGAGAGACCCAGTACTTC. Translating gives CASSRPGGRETQYF. The entire variable domain, with the rest obtained from reference TRBV28 and TRBJ2-5, is as follows: DVKVTQSSRYLVKRTGEKVFLECVQDMDHENMFWYRQDPGLGLRLIYFSYDVKMKEKGDIPEGYSVSREKKERFSLILESASTNQTSMYLCASSRPGGRETQYFGPGTRLLVL.

The chain links TRBV11-2 to TRBJ1-1, with D hard to call. Germline V lookup: CDR1 SGHAT, CDR2 FQNNGV. This CDR3 has 13 residues. Trimming took 0 bases from V and 5 from J, leaving 7 bases between them. The CDR3 sequence is CASSLDRRTEAFF. DNA of the CDR3: TGTGCCAGCAGCTTAGATCGGCGGACTGAAGCTTTCTTT.

This clone came up once. V usage is TRBV19 and J usage is TRBJ2-1; tentative D call: TRBD1 (7 bases). The CDR3 runs to 14 residues. Germline V CDR1 and CDR2: LNHDA, SQIVND (reference sequence). Trimming stripped 5 bases from V and 5 bases from J, with 13 bases between. The CDR3 DNA is TGTGCCAGTAGTCAGGCAGGGGGGAACAATGAGCAGTTCTTC. It is translated as CASSQAGGNNEQFF.

The chain uses TRBV25-1 and TRBJ2-5, with D unclear. Trimming cost V 5 bases and J 5 bases, with 12 bases left between them. From germline, CDR1 is MGHDK and CDR2 SYGVNS. The length of the CDR3 is 13 residues. The CDR3 region has the DNA TGTGCCAGCAGTCTCGGAGTTTCGGAGACCCAGTACTTC. It codes for CASSLGVSETQYF.

The genes are TRBV7-2 and TRBJ2-5; 7 nucleotides align to TRBD1. This CDR3 is built from 14 residues. V lost 6 bases and J lost 5; bases outside the gene matches: 9. Germline CDR1 reads SGHTA; CDR2 reads FQGNSA. This chain's CDR3 is CASRIPTGKETQYF. CDR3 in DNA: TGTGCCAGCAGGATCCCGACAGGGAAGGAGACCCAGTACTTC.

This clone was seen just once. V gene TRBV9 combines with J gene TRBJ2-3, with 10 bases identical to TRBD2. This CDR3 region has 15 residues. Germline CDR1 and CDR2: SGDLS and YYNGEE. V gave up 3 bases and J gave up 3 bases; unmatched junction bases: 4. This chain's CDR3 is CASSEPAGGTDTQYF. In DNA form, the CDR3 reads TGTGCCAGCAGCGAACCAGCGGGAGGGACAGATACGCAGTATTTT.

V gene TRBV19 combines with J gene TRBJ1-1; D not resolved. This CDR3 comprises 13 residues. V was cut by 1 base and J by 1 base, with 4 bases left in between. Per the germline V gene, CDR1 is LNHDA and CDR2 is SQIVND (reference sequence). CDR3 sequence (DNA): TGTGCCAGTAGTATAGGGGCGAACACTGAAGCTTTCTTT. Translation: CASSIGANTEAFF.

V gene TRBV18 combines with J gene TRBJ2-6, with D perhaps matching TRBD1 (5 bases). This CDR3 is 16 amino acids long. The ends were cut back, 0 bases at V and 4 bases at J, with 10 bases in the middle. CDR1 KGHSH and CDR2 LQKENI come from the germline V gene. The CDR3 DNA is TGTGCCAGCTCACCACCGGGGCGTACCGGGGCCAACGTCCTGACTTTC. This gives the protein CASSPPGRTGANVLTF.